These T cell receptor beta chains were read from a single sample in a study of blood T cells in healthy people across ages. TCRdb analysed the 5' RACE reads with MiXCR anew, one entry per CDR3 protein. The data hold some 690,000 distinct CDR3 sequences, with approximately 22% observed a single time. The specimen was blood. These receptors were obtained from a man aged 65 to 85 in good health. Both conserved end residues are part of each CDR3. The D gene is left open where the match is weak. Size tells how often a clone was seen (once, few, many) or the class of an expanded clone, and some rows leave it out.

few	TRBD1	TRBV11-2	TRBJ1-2	CASSLLDRVYGYTF	TGTGCCAGCAGCTTATTAGACAGGGTCTATGGCTACACCTTC
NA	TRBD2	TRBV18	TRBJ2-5	CASSPLTSPRETQYF	TGTGCCAGCTCACCGCTGACTAGCCCGCGAGAGACCCAGTACTTC
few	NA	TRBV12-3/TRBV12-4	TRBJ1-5	CASSLWSGQPQHF	TGTGCCAGCAGTTTATGGTCCGGTCAGCCCCAGCATTTT
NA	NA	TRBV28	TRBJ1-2	CASSSRPGGVNANYGYTF	TGTGCCAGCAGTTCCCGCCCCGGGGGCGTTAACGCTAACTATGGCTACACCTTC
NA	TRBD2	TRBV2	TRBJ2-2	CASGTSGSTGELFF	TGTGCCAGCGGGACTAGCGGGAGCACCGGGGAGCTGTTTTTT
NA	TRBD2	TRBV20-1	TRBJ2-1	CSARGDSSGRRNEQFF	TGCAGTGCTAGAGGGGATTCTAGCGGGCGGAGGAATGAGCAGTTCTTC
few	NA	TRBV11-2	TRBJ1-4	CASSSSGRRANEKLFF	TGTGCCAGCAGCTCGTCCGGACGGCGGGCTAATGAAAAACTGTTTTTT
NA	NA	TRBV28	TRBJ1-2	CASSLFGTSSGYTF	TGTGCCAGCAGTTTATTTGGGACTTCGAGTGGCTACACCTTC
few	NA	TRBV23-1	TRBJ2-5	CASSYHSQETQYF	TGCGCCAGCAGCTACCACAGCCAAGAGACCCAGTACTTC
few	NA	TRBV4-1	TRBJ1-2	CASSQGAGVNGYTF	TGCGCCAGCAGCCAAGGGGCAGGGGTGAATGGCTACACCTTC
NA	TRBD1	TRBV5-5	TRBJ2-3	CASSPQGQYTDTQYF	TGTGCCAGCAGCCCCCAGGGACAGTACACAGATACGCAGTATTTT
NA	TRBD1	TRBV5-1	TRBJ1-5	CASRGGTGENQPQHF	TGCGCCAGCAGGGGTGGGACAGGGGAAAATCAGCCCCAGCATTTT
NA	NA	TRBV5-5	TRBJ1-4	CASSTSGHLGYEKLFF	TGTGCCAGCAGCACTTCGGGACATTTAGGATATGAAAAACTGTTTTTT
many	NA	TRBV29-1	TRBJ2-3	CSVRSSTDTQYF	TGCAGCGTTCGGTCGAGCACAGATACGCAGTATTTT
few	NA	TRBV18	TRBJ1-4	CASSPGEVFEKLFF	TGTGCCAGCTCACCAGGGGAGGTCTTTGAAAAACTGTTTTTT
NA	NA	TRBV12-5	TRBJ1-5	CASGLVSGSNQPQHF	TGTGCTAGTGGTTTGGTATCAGGCAGCAATCAGCCCCAGCATTTT
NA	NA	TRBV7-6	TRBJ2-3	CASSPLEDTQYF	TGTGCCAGCAGCCCGTTAGAAGATACGCAGTATTTT
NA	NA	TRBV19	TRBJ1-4	CASSIGRKLFF	TGCGCCAGTAGTATAGGCAGGAAACTGTTTTTT
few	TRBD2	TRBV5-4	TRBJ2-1	CASSLSSGRGNEQFF	TGTGCCAGCAGCTTGTCTAGCGGGAGAGGCAATGAGCAGTTCTTC
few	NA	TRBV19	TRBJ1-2	CASSDGGYYGYTF	TGTGCCAGTAGTGACGGAGGGTACTATGGCTACACCTTC
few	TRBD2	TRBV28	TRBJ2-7	CASSAFRGGIPYEQYF	TGTGCCAGCAGTGCATTCCGGGGAGGGATCCCCTACGAGCAGTACTTC
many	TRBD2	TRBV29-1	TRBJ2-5	CSAIIAGEETQYF	TGCAGCGCCATAATAGCGGGAGAAGAGACCCAGTACTTC
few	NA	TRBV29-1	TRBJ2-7	CSVLEGTDEQYF	TGCAGCGTTTTAGAGGGAACCGACGAGCAGTACTTC
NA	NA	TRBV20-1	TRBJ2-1	CSATITRPFGYEQFF	TGCAGTGCTACTATCACCCGACCCTTCGGGTATGAGCAGTTCTTC
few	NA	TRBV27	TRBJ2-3	CASSLRPRESDTQYF	TGTGCCAGCAGTTTGAGACCCAGGGAGTCAGATACGCAGTATTTT
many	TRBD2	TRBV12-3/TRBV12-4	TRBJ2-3	CASSSTSGGTDTQYF	TGTGCCAGCAGCTCGACTAGCGGAGGCACAGATACGCAGTATTTT
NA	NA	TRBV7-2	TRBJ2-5	CASSNGLRWETQYF	TGTGCCAGCAGCAATGGACTTCGTTGGGAGACCCAGTACTTC
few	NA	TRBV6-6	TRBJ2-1	CASLQGVDEQFF	TGTGCCAGCCTTCAAGGCGTTGATGAGCAGTTCTTC
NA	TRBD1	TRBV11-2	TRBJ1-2	CASSLRPGQGPSNYGYTF	TGTGCCAGCAGCTTGCGGCCGGGACAGGGCCCCTCTAACTATGGCTACACCTTC
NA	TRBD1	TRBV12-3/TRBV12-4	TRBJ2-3	CASSLFLGGTDAQYF	TGTGCCAGCAGTTTATTCCTAGGGGGCACAGATGCGCAGTATTTT
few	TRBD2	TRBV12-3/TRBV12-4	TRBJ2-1	CASTPTGTSAVNEQFF	TGTGCCAGCACCCCGACCGGGACTAGCGCCGTAAATGAGCAGTTCTTC
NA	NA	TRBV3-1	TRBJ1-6	CASSQDPTSRSYF	TGTGCCAGCAGCCAAGACCCCACATCCAGGTCCTACTTT
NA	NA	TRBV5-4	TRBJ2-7	CASSLQAGYDEQYF	TGTGCCAGCAGCCTCCAGGCAGGGTACGACGAGCAGTACTTC
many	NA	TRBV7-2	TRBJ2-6	CASSFRPSGANVLTF	TGTGCCAGCAGTTTTCGTCCCTCTGGGGCCAACGTCCTGACTTTC
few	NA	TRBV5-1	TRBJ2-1	CASSTLGSSYNEQFF	TGCGCCAGCAGCACGCTAGGTAGCTCCTACAATGAGCAGTTCTTC
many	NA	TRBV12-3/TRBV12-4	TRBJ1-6	CASRGSPYNSPLHF	TGTGCCAGCAGAGGGAGCCCCTATAATTCACCCCTCCACTTT
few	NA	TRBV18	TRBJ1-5	CASSPRTGEQPQHF	TGTGCCAGCTCACCACGTACGGGGGAACAGCCCCAGCATTTT
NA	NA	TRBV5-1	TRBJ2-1	CASSPGRESNEQFF	TGCGCCAGCAGCCCCGGTAGGGAGAGCAATGAGCAGTTCTTC
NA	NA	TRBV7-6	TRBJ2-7	CASSSGLAPYEQYF	TGTGCCAGCAGCTCCGGACTGGCTCCCTACGAGCAGTACTTC
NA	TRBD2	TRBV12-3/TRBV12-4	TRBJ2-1	CASSFSSGRYNEQFF	TGTGCCAGCAGTTTCTCCAGCGGGAGGTACAATGAGCAGTTCTTC